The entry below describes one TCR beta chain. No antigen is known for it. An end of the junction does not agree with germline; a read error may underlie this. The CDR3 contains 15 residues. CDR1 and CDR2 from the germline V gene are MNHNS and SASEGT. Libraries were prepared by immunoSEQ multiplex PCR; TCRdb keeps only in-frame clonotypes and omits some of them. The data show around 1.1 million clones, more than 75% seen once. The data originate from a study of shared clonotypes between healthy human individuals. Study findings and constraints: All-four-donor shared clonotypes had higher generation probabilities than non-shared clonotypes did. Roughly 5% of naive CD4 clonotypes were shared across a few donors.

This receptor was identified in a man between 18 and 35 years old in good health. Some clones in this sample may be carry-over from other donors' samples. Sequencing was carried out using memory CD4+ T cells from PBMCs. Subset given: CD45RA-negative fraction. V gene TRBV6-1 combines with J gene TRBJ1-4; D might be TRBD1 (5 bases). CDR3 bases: TGTGCCAGCAGTGAAGAAGACGGGGTCGGGGCGAGGCTGGTTTTT. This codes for CASSEEDGVGARLVF.